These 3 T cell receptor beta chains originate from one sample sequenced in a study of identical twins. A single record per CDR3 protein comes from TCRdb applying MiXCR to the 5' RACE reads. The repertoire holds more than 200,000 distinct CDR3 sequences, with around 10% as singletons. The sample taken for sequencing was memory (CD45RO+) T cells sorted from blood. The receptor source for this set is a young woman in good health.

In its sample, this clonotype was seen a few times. DNA of the CDR3: TGTGCCAGCACCACAGGGGTGGCCTACGAGCAGTACTTC. It codes for CASTTGVAYEQYF. V and J are TRBV2 and TRBJ2-7, with 7 nucleotides matching TRBD1. Trimming cost V 7 bases and J 2 bases; bases outside gene matches: 5. The V gene's germline CDR1 is SNHLY and CDR2 FYNNEI. This CDR3 region has 13 residues.

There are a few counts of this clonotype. The CDR3 protein is CASKETMNTEAFF. CDR3 bases: TGTGCCAGCAAGGAGACGATGAACACTGAAGCTTTCTTT. The J gene is TRBJ1-1, the V gene TRBV3-1, with D unclear. CDR1 and CDR2 from the germline V gene are LGHDT and YNNKEL (reference sequence). This CDR3 is built from 13 residues. The V end was cut by 7 bases, the J end by 0 bases, with 9 bases between.

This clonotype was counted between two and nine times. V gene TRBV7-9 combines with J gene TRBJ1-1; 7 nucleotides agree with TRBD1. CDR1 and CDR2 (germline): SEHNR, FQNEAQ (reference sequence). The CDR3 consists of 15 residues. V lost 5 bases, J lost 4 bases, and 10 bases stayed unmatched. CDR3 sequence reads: CASSRRQGWATEAFF. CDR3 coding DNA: TGTGCCAGCAGCCGGAGACAGGGTTGGGCCACTGAAGCTTTCTTT.